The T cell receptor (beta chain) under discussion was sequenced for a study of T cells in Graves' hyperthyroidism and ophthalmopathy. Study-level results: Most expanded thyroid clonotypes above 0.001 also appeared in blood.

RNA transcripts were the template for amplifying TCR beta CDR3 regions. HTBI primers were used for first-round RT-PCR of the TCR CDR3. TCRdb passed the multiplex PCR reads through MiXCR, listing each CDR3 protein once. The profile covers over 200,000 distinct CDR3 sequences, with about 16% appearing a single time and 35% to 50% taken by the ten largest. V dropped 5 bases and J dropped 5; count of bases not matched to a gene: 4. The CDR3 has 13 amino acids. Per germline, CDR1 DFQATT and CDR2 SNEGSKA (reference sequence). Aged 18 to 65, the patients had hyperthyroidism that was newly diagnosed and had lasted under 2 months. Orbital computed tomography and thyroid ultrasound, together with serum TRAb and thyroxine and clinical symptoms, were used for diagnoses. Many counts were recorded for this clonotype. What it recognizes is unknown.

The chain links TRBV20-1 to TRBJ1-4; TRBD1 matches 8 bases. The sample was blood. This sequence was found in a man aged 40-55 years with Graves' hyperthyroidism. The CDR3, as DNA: TGCAGTGCTGAGGACAGGGCAAATGAAAAACTGTTTTTT. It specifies CSAEDRANEKLFF.